Each of the 7 T cell receptor beta chains below was sequenced from the same sample in a study of cytomegalovirus exposure and HLA in healthy donors. 13 Jbeta primers and 60 Vbeta primers were used for the PCR. The method was immunoSEQ multiplex PCR; TCRdb's version includes in-frame clones alone and lacks a portion of them. The sample has approximately 190,000 clones; 70% are singletons. The sample taken for sequencing was PBMCs. All receptors come from a man aged 35-49 years in good health and CMV-seropositive.

This rearrangement joins TRBV6-5 to TRBJ2-1; TRBD2 aligns across 8 bases. The germline V gene encodes CDR1 MNHEY and CDR2 SVGAGI. The ends lost 6 bases at V and 4 bases at J; junction bases unmatched: 8. CDR3 length: 15 residues. Written as DNA, the CDR3 is TGTGCCAGCAGGTCCGGGACTAGTTTATACAATGAGCAGTTCTTC. Translation gives CASRSGTSLYNEQFF.

This chain joins TRBV10-2 and TRBJ1-1; perhaps TRBD1 as D (6 bases). The CDR3 is made up of 13 amino acids. CDR1 is WSHSY, CDR2 SAAADI, per germline. Trimming left V 6 bases short and J 8 bases short, with 16 bases between. The CDR3 spells CASSGTPASEAFF. The CDR3 nucleotides are TGCGCCAGCAGCGGGACACCGGCGAGCGAAGCTTTCTTT.

The chain has TRBV7-8 and TRBJ1-5; D is uncertain. The germline V gene has CDR1 SGHVS and CDR2 FQNEAQ. Between the trimmed V and J ends, which lost 2 bases and 6 bases, there was a span of 20 bases. This CDR3 comprises 17 residues. For the CDR3, the DNA is TGTGCCAGCAGCTTACTTGGAGGGAGGGAAGTGAGTCAGCCCCAGCATTTT. Translated, it gives CASSLLGGREVSQPQHF.

The CDR3 DNA reads as TGTGCCACCAGCAGAGGGGGGAGGGACAGGCCTTACAATGAGCAGTTCTTC. This encodes CATSRGGRDRPYNEQFF. The J gene is TRBJ2-1, the V gene TRBV15; perhaps TRBD1 as D (8 bases). Germline V CDR1 and CDR2: LNHNV, YYDKDF (reference sequence). The germline V and J ends were trimmed by 1 base and 4 bases, with 17 bases remaining between them. The CDR3 loop spans 17 amino acids.

J is TRBJ1-2 and V is TRBV18, with 7 bases that match TRBD1. Germline V gene lookup returns CDR1 KGHSH and CDR2 LQKENI. The CDR3 has 14 residues. V trimming: 1 base; J trimming: 6 bases; junction bases outside the gene matches: 5. DNA for the CDR3: TGTGCCAGCTCACCACAACGACAGGGACATGGCTACACCTTC. Translation: CASSPQRQGHGYTF.

This CDR3 is CASWGGLAVLSTEQFF. CDR3 coding DNA: TGTGCCAGCTGGGGCGGGCTAGCGGTTTTGAGTACTGAGCAGTTCTTC. The rearrangement links TRBV25-1 to TRBJ2-1, with TRBD2 identical over 7 bases. Looked up from germline, CDR1 is MGHDK and CDR2 is SYGVNS. Trimming removed 8 bases from V and 9 bases from J; junction bases left unmatched: 19. The CDR3 loop spans 16 amino acids.

J is TRBJ2-7 and V is TRBV11-2; 8 bases match TRBD2. The CDR3 totals 13 residues. Trimming cost V 3 bases and J 5 bases; bases outside gene matches: 3. Germline V gives CDR1 SGHAT, CDR2 FQNNGV. The CDR3: CASSFSGGNEQYF. In nucleotides, the CDR3 is TGTGCCAGCAGCTTCAGCGGGGGTAACGAGCAGTACTTC.